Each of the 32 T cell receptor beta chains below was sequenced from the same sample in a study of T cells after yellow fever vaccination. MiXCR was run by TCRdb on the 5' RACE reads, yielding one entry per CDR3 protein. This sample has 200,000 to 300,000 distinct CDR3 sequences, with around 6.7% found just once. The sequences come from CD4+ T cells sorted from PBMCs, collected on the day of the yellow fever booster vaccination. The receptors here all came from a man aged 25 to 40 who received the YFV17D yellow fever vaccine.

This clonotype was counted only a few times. The CDR3, as DNA: TGCGCCAGCAGCCAAGATGAATTTGCTAGCGGGAGCGGGAGAGATACGCAGTATTTT. Residues: CASSQDEFASGSGRDTQYF. V is TRBV4-3 and J is TRBJ2-3; TRBD2 matches at 10 bases. Losses at the gene ends were 0 bases for V and 5 bases for J; bases not matched to a gene: 14. Per germline, CDR1 LGHNA and CDR2 YSLEER. This CDR3 spans 19 amino acids.

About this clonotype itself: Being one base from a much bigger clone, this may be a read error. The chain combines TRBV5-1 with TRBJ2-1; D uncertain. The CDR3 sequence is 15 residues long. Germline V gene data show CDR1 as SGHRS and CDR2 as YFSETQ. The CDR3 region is CASSLGSSSFNEQFF. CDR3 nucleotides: TGCGCCAGCAGCTTGGGTTCCAGCTCCTTCAATGAGCAGTTCTTC.

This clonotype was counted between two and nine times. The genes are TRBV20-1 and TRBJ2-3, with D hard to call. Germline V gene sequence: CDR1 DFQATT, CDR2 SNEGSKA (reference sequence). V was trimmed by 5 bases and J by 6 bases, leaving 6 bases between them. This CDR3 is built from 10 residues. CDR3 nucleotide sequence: TGCAGTGCTTGGTTTGATACGCAGTATTTT. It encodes CSAWFDTQYF.

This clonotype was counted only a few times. CDR3 amino acids: CASSPPGQPYEQYF. The CDR3 DNA reads as TGTGCCAGCTCACCACCGGGACAGCCCTACGAGCAGTACTTC. The chain has TRBV18 and TRBJ2-7; 7 positions match TRBD1. Germline-derived CDR1 and CDR2 are KGHSH and LQKENI. CDR3 length equals 14 residues. V shed 0 bases, J shed 2 bases, and the junction held 1 base outside the gene matches.

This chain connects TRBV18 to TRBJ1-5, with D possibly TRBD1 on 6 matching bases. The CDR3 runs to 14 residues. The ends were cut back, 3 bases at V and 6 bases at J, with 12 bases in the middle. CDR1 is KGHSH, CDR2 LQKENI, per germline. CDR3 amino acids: CASSPAGVGQPQHF. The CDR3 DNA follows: TGTGCCAGCTCACCGGCAGGGGTTGGTCAGCCCCAGCATTTT.

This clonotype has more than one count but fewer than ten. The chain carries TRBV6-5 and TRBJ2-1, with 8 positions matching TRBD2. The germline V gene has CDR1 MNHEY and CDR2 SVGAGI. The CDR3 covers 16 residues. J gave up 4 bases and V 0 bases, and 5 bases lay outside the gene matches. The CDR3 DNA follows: TGTGCCAGCAGTTACTCCGGGACTAGTCTGTACAATGAGCAGTTCTTC. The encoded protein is CASSYSGTSLYNEQFF.

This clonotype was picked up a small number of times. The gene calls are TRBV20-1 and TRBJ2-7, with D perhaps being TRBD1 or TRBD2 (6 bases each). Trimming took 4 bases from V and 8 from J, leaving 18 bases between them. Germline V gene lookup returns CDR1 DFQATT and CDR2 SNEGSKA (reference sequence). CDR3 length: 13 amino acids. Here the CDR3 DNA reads TGCAGTGCTACCACGGGGGACAAACTCAAGCAGTACTTC. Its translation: CSATTGDKLKQYF.

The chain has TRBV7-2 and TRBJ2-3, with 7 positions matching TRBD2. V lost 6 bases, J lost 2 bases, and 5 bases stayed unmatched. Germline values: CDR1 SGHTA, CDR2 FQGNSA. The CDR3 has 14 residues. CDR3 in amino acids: CASRQRGYTDTQYF. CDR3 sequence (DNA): TGTGCCAGCAGGCAGCGGGGATACACAGATACGCAGTATTTT.

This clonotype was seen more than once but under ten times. In DNA form, the CDR3 reads TGCGCCAGCAGCTTGGGACCAGGGGTACAGCCCCAGCATTTT. It specifies CASSLGPGVQPQHF. The V and J genes are TRBV5-1 and TRBJ1-5, with a possible D match to TRBD1 (6 bases). CDR3 length: 14 amino acids. The V gene lost 0 bases and the J gene lost 7 bases, with 11 bases spanning the gap. From germline, CDR1 is SGHRS and CDR2 YFSETQ.

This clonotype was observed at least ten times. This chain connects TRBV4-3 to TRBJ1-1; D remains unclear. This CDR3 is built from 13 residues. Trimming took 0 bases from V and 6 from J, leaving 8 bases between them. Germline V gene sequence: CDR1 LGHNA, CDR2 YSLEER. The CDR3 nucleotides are TGCGCCAGCAGCCAAGATCGGAGAGCTGAAGCTTTCTTT. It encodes CASSQDRRAEAFF.

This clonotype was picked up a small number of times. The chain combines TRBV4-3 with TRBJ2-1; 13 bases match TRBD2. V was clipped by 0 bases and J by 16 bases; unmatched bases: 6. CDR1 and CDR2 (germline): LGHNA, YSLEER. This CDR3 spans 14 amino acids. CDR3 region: CASSQDLGLAGAFF. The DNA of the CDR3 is TGCGCCAGCAGCCAAGATCTTGGACTAGCGGGAGCTTTCTTC.

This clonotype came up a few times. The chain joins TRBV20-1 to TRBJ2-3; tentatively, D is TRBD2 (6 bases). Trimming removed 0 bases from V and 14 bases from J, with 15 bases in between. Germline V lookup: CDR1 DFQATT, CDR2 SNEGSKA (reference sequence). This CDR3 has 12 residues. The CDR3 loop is CSARDSRLVRYF. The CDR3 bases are TGCAGTGCTAGAGATTCAAGACTAGTGAGGTATTTT.

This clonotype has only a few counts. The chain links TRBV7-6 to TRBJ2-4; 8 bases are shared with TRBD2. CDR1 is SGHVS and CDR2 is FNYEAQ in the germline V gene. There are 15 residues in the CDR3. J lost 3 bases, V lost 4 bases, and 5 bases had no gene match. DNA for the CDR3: TGTGCCAGCAGCTCTGTAGCGGGATACAAAAACATTCAGTACTTC. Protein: CASSSVAGYKNIQYF.

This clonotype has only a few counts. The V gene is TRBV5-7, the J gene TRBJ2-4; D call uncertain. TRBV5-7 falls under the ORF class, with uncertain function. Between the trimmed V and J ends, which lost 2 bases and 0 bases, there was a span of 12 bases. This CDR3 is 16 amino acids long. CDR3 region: CASSFPLGLAKNIQYF. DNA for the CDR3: TGTGCCAGCAGCTTCCCCTTGGGATTAGCCAAAAACATTCAGTACTTC.

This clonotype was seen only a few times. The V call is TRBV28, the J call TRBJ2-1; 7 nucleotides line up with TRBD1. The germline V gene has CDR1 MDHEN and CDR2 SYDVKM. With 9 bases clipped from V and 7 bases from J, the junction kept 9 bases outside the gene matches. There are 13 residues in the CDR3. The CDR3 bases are TGTGCCAGTCTACCGGGACAGCGGAATGAGCAGTTCTTC. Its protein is CASLPGQRNEQFF.

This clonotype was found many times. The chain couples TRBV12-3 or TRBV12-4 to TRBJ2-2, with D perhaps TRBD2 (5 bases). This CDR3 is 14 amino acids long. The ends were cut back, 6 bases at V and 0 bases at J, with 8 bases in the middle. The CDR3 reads CASRLGPNTGELFF. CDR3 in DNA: TGTGCCAGCAGACTAGGCCCGAACACCGGGGAGCTGTTTTTT.

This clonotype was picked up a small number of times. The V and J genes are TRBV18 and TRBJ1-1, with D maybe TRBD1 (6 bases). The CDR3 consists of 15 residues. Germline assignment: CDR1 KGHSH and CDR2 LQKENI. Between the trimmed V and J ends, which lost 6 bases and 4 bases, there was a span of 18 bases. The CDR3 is CASSPLGGWGTEAFF. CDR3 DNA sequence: TGTGCCAGCTCCCCTCTAGGGGGGTGGGGCACTGAAGCTTTCTTT.

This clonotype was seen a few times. CDR3 protein: CSPPFERETQYF. The CDR3 DNA is TGCAGCCCTCCCTTCGAGAGGGAGACCCAGTACTTC. This chain joins TRBV29-1 and TRBJ2-5; D call uncertain. V shed 8 bases and J shed 5 bases, with 15 bases lying between them. The CDR3 covers 12 residues. Germline V gene sequence: CDR1 SQVTM, CDR2 ANQGSEA.

The CDR3 nucleotides read TGTGCCAGCGGGGGGTTTCGTGGCTACACCTTC. Translation: CASGGFRGYTF. J is TRBJ1-2 and V is TRBV6-5, with a possible D match to TRBD1 (5 bases). The germline CDR1 and CDR2 sequences are MNHEY and SVGAGI. Trimming took off 8 bases at V and 7 bases at J, with 11 bases between the two ends. CDR3 length equals 11 residues.

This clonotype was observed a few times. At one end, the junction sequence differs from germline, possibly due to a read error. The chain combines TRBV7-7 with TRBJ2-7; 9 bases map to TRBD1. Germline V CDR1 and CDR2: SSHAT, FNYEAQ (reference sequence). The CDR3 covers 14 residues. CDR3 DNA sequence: TGTGCTAGCAGCACTGACAGGGGGATCTACGAGCAGTACTTC. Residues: CASSTDRGIYEQYF. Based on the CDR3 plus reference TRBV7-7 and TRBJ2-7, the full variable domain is GAGVSQSPRYKVTKRGQDVTLRCDPISSHATLYWYQQALGQGPEFLTYFNYEAQPDKSGLPSDRFSAERPEGSISTLTIQRTEQRDSAMYRCASSTDRGIYEQYFGPGTRLTVT.

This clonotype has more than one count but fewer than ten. As DNA, the CDR3 is TGTGCCAGCAGCTTGGATAACAGCTACCAAGAGACCCAGTACTTC. This gives the protein CASSLDNSYQETQYF. The chain recombines TRBV5-5 with TRBJ2-5; D gene ambiguous. Germline V gives CDR1 SGHKS, CDR2 YYEKEE (reference sequence). The CDR3 is 15 residues long. V lost 0 bases and J lost 0, with 9 bases in between.

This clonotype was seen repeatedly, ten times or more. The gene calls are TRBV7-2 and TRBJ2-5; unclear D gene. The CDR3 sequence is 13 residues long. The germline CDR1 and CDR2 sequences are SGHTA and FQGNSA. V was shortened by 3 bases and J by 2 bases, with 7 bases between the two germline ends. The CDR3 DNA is TGTGCCAGCAGCTTCTTACAGCAAGAGACCCAGTACTTC. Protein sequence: CASSFLQQETQYF. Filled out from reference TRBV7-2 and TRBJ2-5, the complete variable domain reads GAGVSQSPSNKVTEKGKDVELRCDPISGHTALYWYRQSLGQGLEFLIYFQGNSAPDKSGLPSDRFSAERTGGSVSTLTIQRTQQEDSAVYLCASSFLQQETQYFGPGTRLLVL.

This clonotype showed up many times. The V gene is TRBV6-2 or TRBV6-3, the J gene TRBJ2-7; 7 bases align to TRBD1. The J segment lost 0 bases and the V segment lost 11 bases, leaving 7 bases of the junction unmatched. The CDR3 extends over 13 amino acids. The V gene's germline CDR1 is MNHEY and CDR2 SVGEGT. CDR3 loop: CAGRAGGSYEQYF. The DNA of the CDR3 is TGTGCCGGACGGGCAGGGGGCTCCTACGAGCAGTACTTC.

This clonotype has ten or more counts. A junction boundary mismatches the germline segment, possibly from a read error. CDR3 sequence (DNA): TGTGCCAGCAGTCCCGGACTAGCGGGTGCAGATACGCAGTATTTT. Translated: CASSPGLAGADTQYF. V is TRBV5-1 and J is TRBJ2-3; 11 positions match TRBD2. The germline CDR1 and CDR2 sequences are SGHRS and YFSETQ. This CDR3 has 15 amino acids.

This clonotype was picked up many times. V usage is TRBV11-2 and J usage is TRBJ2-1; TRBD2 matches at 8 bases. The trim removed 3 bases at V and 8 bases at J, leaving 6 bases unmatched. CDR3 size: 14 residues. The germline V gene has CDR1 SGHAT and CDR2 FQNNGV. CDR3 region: CASSFERELDEQFF. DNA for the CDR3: TGTGCCAGCAGCTTTGAGCGGGAGTTGGATGAGCAGTTCTTC.

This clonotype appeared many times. The CDR3 DNA is TGCGCCAGCAGTGTCCATACCCAAGAGACCCAGTACTTC. This sequence encodes CASSVHTQETQYF. This chain uses TRBV10-2 with TRBJ2-5; no clear D. Germline loops: CDR1 WSHSY, CDR2 SAAADI. CDR3 size: 13 residues. Trimming removed 4 bases from V and 1 base from J, with 7 bases in between.

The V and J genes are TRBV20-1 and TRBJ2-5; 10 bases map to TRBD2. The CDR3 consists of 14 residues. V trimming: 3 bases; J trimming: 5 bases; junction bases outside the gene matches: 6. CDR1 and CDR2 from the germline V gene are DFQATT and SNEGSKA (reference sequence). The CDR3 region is CSASKREGRETQYF. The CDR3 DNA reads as TGCAGTGCTAGCAAGCGGGAGGGCCGCGAGACCCAGTACTTC.

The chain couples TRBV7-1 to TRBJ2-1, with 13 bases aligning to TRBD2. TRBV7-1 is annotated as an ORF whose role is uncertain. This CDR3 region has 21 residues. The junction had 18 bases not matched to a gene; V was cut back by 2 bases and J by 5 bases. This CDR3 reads CASSSRTSGSWATRANNEQFF. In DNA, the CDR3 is TGTGCCAGCAGCTCAAGGACTAGCGGGAGTTGGGCCACTCGAGCGAACAATGAGCAGTTCTTC.

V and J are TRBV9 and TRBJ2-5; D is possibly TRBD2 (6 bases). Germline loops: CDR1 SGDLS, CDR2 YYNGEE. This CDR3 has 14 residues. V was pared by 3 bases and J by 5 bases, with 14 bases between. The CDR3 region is CASSAPGGLETQYF. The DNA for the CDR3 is TGTGCCAGCAGCGCCCCAGGAGGGCTGGAGACCCAGTACTTC.

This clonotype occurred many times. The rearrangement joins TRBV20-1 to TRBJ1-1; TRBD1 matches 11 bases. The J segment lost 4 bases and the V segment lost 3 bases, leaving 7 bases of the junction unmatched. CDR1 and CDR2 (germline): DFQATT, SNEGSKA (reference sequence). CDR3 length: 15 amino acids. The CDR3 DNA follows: TGCAGTGCTAGGTCAGGGGGACAGGGGGGCACTGAAGCTTTCTTT. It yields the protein CSARSGGQGGTEAFF.

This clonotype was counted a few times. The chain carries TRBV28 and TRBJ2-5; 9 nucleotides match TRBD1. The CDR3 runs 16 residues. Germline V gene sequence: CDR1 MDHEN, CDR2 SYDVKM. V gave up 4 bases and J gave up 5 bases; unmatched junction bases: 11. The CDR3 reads CASSCPRTGDVETQYF. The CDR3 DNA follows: TGTGCCAGCAGTTGCCCTAGGACAGGGGACGTTGAGACCCAGTACTTC.

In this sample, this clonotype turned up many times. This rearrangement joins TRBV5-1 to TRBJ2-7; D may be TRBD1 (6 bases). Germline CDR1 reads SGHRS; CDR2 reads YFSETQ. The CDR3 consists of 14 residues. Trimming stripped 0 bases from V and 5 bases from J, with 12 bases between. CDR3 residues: CASSLGTAGDEQYF. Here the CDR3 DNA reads TGCGCCAGCAGCTTGGGGACAGCCGGGGACGAGCAGTACTTC.